This T cell receptor beta chain derives from a study of response to subunit inactivated influenza vaccine. Via MiXCR, TCRdb re-called the RT-PCR reads, giving one row per CDR3 protein. The table includes more than 550,000 distinct CDR3 sequences, about 10% detected once. The ends lost 1 base at V and 0 bases at J; junction bases unmatched: 2. In germline, CDR1 is LGHDT, CDR2 YNNKEL (reference sequence). CDR3 length: 17 residues. The same specimen was also included in a second study, on T cells expressing NK-cell markers. That report notes: Making the TCR beta cDNA relied on 5'RACE template switching with UMIs.

This chain uses TRBV3-1 with TRBJ2-4, with 11 bases identical to TRBD2. This sequence was found in a man aged 50-60 years who received an inactivated influenza vaccine. The specimen comprised PBMCs from blood, sampled on the day of vaccination. Written as DNA, the CDR3 is TGTGCCAGCAGCCAAGGAGGACTAGCGGGAGCCAAAAACATTCAGTACTTC. Protein product: CASSQGGLAGAKNIQYF.